This T cell receptor beta chain was sequenced for a study of T cells after yellow fever vaccination. About the study: Preparation of the low-cell-number fractions used SMART-Seq v4 Ultra Low Input.

The CDR3 loop spans 15 amino acids. Germline values: CDR1 SQVTM, CDR2 ANQGSEA. Losses at the gene ends were 2 bases for V and 5 bases for J; bases not matched to a gene: 10. This clonotype appeared a few times. Its antigen is not identified. Using its own MiXCR run on the 5' RACE reads, TCRdb lists one record per CDR3 protein. The sample holds about 300,000 distinct CDR3 sequences, 7.5% to 9.5% seen once. Notes on the study in general: Contamination by abundant bulk-population clonotypes could be present in FACS-sorted repertoires.

Specimen: CD4+ T cells sorted from PBMCs, collected 5 days after the yellow fever booster vaccination. This clonotype was sampled from a man between 18 and 29 years old who received the YFV17D yellow fever vaccine. The chain links TRBV29-1 to TRBJ2-5; TRBD1 matches at 8 bases. DNA for the CDR3: TGCAGCGTTGAAAATAACAGGGGGTCGGGGGAGACCCAGTACTTC. Its protein is CSVENNRGSGETQYF.